This TCR beta chain was sequenced during a study of Ad26.COV2.S vaccination and SARS-CoV-2 variants. Study-level findings and limits: The study found higher spike-specific TCR breadth in vaccine than placebo recipients.

Germline CDR1 is MNHEY and CDR2 is SVGAGI. This CDR3 spans 13 amino acids. The ends were cut back, 7 bases at V and 3 bases at J, with 10 bases in the middle. TCRdb keeps only in-frame clones here, not all; method: immunoSEQ multiplex PCR. This table holds 180,000 or so clones, 70% to 90% found once. Points on this clone: The antigen remains undetermined.

Sequences were derived from peripheral blood, sampled after recovery from COVID-19. The sequence was collected from a human donor who had recovered from COVID-19. The chain carries TRBV6-5 and TRBJ1-5; TRBD1 might be the D (6 bases). The CDR3 spells CASTQGSNQPQHF. The CDR3 DNA reads TGTGCCAGCACCCAGGGGTCCAATCAGCCCCAGCATTTT.